Below, 8 T cell receptor beta chains from the same sample are listed, as sequenced in a study of PD-1 blockade in classical Hodgkin lymphoma. Method: immunoSEQ multiplex PCR; TCRdb's copy keeps in-frame clones and lacks some. In the table there are some 70,000 clones, 93% of which are singletons. Time point here: newly diagnosed, previously untreated cHL patient sample. Sequenced material: peripheral blood mononuclear cells (PBMCs). These receptors came from a human donor with classical Hodgkin lymphoma.

The chain couples TRBV6-6 to TRBJ2-3; TRBD1 might be the D (6 bases). Germline lookup yields CDR1 MNHNY and CDR2 SVGAGI (reference sequence). The ends were cut back, 7 bases at V and 5 bases at J, with 13 bases in the middle. The CDR3 spans 13 residues. This CDR3 is CASTQGYGDTQYF. The CDR3 DNA reads as TGTGCCAGCACCCAGGGGTATGGAGATACGCAGTATTTT.

This chain links TRBV9 with TRBJ2-7; D is possibly TRBD2 (6 bases). Germline CDR1 SGDLS, CDR2 YYNGEE. The CDR3 runs 15 residues. Deletions cut 2 bases from V and 0 bases from J, with 12 bases between. The CDR3 is CASSVGSGLSYEQYF. DNA of the CDR3: TGTGCCAGCAGCGTGGGTAGCGGCCTCTCCTACGAGCAGTACTTC.

The chain recombines TRBV5-4 with TRBJ2-3, with D possibly being TRBD2 (5 bases). Germline V CDR1 and CDR2: SGHNT, YYREEE (reference sequence). The CDR3 consists of 15 residues. V was clipped by 4 bases and J by 3 bases, with 15 bases between them. CDR3 nucleotide sequence: TGTGCCAGCAGCCCTATTCCAAGGAGGACAGATACGCAGTATTTT. This codes for CASSPIPRRTDTQYF.

V usage is TRBV19 and J usage is TRBJ1-2; D might be TRBD1 (6 bases). The CDR3 runs to 13 residues. From germline, CDR1 is LNHDA and CDR2 SQIVND (reference sequence). V was shortened by 5 bases and J by 5 bases, with 12 bases between the two germline ends. The CDR3 is CASSVGRGYGYTF. CDR3 DNA: TGTGCCAGTAGTGTCGGAAGGGGGTATGGCTACACCTTC.

The CDR3 DNA reads TGTGCCAGTAGTCCCCGACAGGGACGAGCCTATAATTCACCCCTCCACTTT. Residues: CASSPRQGRAYNSPLHF. The chain employs TRBV19 and TRBJ1-6, with TRBD1 matching 7 bases. Trimming took 5 bases from V and 2 from J; bases not matched to a gene: 9. CDR3 length: 17 amino acids. CDR1 and CDR2 (germline): LNHDA, SQIVND (reference sequence).

J is TRBJ2-3 and V is TRBV28, with no clear D. Trimming pared 7 bases from V and 2 bases from J, leaving 16 bases between. Per the germline V gene, CDR1 is MDHEN and CDR2 is SYDVKM. CDR3 length: 15 residues. The CDR3 spells CASIAFDSFTDTQYF. The CDR3 coding sequence is TGTGCCAGCATCGCCTTCGACTCTTTCACAGATACGCAGTATTTT.

This chain links TRBV28 with TRBJ1-5, with D possibly being TRBD1 (6 bases). This CDR3 has 15 residues. From germline, CDR1 is MDHEN and CDR2 SYDVKM. V lost 5 bases to trimming and J lost 3 bases, with 14 bases between them. This chain's CDR3 is CASSLPTGINQPQHF. CDR3 nucleotides: TGTGCCAGCAGTCTCCCGACAGGAATCAATCAGCCCCAGCATTTT.

The genes are TRBV7-3 and TRBJ2-6, with D perhaps matching TRBD1 (5 bases). In germline, CDR1 is SGHTA, CDR2 FQGTGA. CDR3 length: 15 amino acids. The V end lost 3 bases, the J end lost 2 bases, and 8 bases lay between the germline ends. This CDR3 is CASSFTGPGANVLTF. The DNA for the CDR3 is TGTGCCAGCAGCTTCACAGGACCTGGGGCCAACGTCCTGACTTTC. Supplemented by reference TRBV7-3 and TRBJ2-6, the full variable domain reads GAGVSQTPSNKVTEKGKYVELRCDPISGHTALYWYRQSLGQGPEFLIYFQGTGAADDSGLPNDRFFAVRPEGSVSTLKIQRTERGDSAVYLCASSFTGPGANVLTFGAGSRLTVL.